The 5 T cell receptor beta chains below were found in one sample sequenced in a study of response to subunit inactivated influenza vaccine. TCRdb analysed the RT-PCR reads with MiXCR anew, one entry per CDR3 protein. The repertoire holds about 480,000 distinct CDR3 sequences, with about 25% as singletons. The starting material was CD4+ T cells sorted from PBMCs, obtained more than 4 days after vaccination. These receptors came from a man aged 45-65 years who received an inactivated influenza vaccine.

This clonotype appeared a few times. The junction does not match germline at one end; this may be a read error. The rearrangement links TRBV14 to TRBJ1-2; 7 bases line up with TRBD1. Germline values: CDR1 SGHDN, CDR2 FVKESK. The CDR3 runs to 13 residues. In nucleotides, the CDR3 is TGTGCCAGCAGCCCCATCCCACAGGGGCCCAATTTCTTC. Its protein product is CASSPIPQGPNFF.

This chain links TRBV18 with TRBJ2-3; TRBD2 is a possible D gene (6 bases). Germline CDR1 reads KGHSH; CDR2 reads LQKENI. V lost 6 bases and J lost 6, with 13 bases in between. The CDR3 consists of 13 residues. The CDR3, as DNA: TGTGCCAGCTCCGGGACTTTTCCGGATACGCAGTATTTT. Protein: CASSGTFPDTQYF.

The table lists this clonotype with a few counts. This sequence joins TRBV20-1 and TRBJ2-1; D call uncertain. The germline CDR1 and CDR2 sequences are DFQATT and SNEGSKA (reference sequence). This CDR3 has 13 residues. V lost 1 base to trimming and J lost 4 bases, with 8 bases between them. CDR3 bases: TGCAGTGCTAGAGGCGCTGGATACAATGAGCAGTTCTTC. Residues: CSARGAGYNEQFF.

This chain connects TRBV7-8 to TRBJ2-5; maybe TRBD2 (6 bases). Trimming removed 5 bases at V and 2 bases at J, with 15 bases between. Looked up from germline, CDR1 is SGHVS and CDR2 is FQNEAQ. The CDR3 is 15 residues long. CDR3 sequence (DNA): TGTGCCAGCAGCACCACTAGCAGCCTACAAGAGACCCAGTACTTC. As protein: CASSTTSSLQETQYF.

This clonotype was counted only a few times. CDR3 region: CATSRTGGDYGYTF. The DNA for the CDR3 is TGTGCCACCAGCAGGACAGGGGGCGACTATGGCTACACCTTC. The chain joins TRBV24-1 to TRBJ1-2; 11 nucleotides agree with TRBD1. V trimming: 7 bases; J trimming: 3 bases; junction bases outside the gene matches: 3. Germline CDR1 reads KGHDR; CDR2 reads SFDVKD. This CDR3 has 14 residues.